This T cell receptor (beta chain) was documented in a study of blood T cell repertoires in COVID-19. Clones were sequenced by immunoSEQ multiplex PCR, and TCRdb holds only the in-frame ones, with some missing. In the table there are around 180,000 clones, roughly 88% of which are singletons. Input material: peripheral blood. This TCR came from a human donor with active or convalescent COVID-19. The donor label of this sample is uncertain.

The CDR3 loop reads CASSQGTSPYNEQFF. The CDR3 nucleotides are TGTGCCAGCAGCCAGGGGACTAGCCCCTACAATGAGCAGTTCTTC. The chain carries TRBV5-4 and TRBJ2-1, with TRBD2 matching over 9 bases. V was pared by 4 bases and J by 2 bases, with 4 bases of the junction left unmatched. In germline, CDR1 is SGHNT, CDR2 YYREEE (reference sequence). This CDR3 comprises 15 residues. Supplemented by reference TRBV5-4 and TRBJ2-1, the full variable domain reads ETGVTQSPTHLIKTRGQQVTLRCSSQSGHNTVSWYQQALGQGPQFIFQYYREEENGRGNFPPRFSGLQFPNYSSELNVNALELDDSALYLCASSQGTSPYNEQFFGPGTRLTVL.